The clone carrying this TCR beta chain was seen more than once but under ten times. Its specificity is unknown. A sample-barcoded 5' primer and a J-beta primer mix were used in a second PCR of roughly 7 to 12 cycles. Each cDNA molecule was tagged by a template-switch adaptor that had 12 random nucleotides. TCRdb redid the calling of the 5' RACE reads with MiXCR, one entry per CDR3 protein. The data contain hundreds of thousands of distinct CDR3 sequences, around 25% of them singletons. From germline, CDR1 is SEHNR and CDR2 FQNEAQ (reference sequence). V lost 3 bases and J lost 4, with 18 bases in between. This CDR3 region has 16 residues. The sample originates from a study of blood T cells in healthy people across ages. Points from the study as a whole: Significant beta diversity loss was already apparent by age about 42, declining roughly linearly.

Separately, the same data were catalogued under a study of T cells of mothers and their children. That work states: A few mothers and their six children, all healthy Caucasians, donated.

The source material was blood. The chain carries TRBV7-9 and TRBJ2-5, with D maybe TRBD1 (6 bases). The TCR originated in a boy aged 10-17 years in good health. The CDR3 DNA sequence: TGTGCCAGCAGCTTCCTACCCCCGACAGGTGGAGAGACCCAGTACTTC. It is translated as CASSFLPPTGGETQYF. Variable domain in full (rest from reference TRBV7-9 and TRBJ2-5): DTGVSQNPRHKITKRGQNVTFRCDPISEHNRLYWYRQTLGQGPEFLTYFQNEAQLEKSRLLSDRFSAERPKGSFSTLEIQRTEQGDSAMYLCASSFLPPTGGETQYFGPGTRLLVL.